This entry features one TCR beta chain sequence. This sample is drawn from a study of blood T cell repertoires in COVID-19. On the study more broadly: Researchers got acute and convalescent COVID-19 samples from the United States, Italy and Spain.

The V segment lost 1 base and the J segment 5 bases; nucleotides outside the gene matches: 7. The V gene's germline CDR1 is SGDLS and CDR2 YYNGEE. CDR3 length: 16 amino acids. As handled by the study authors: Estimates of nucleated cell counts were drawn from the amplification of reference gene primers. The table came from immunoSEQ multiplex PCR; TCRdb's copy has only in-frame clones and leaves some out. The DNA gave D and trimming, while V, J and clone size come from that table. The table includes over 45,000 clones, over 70% detected once. The chain combines TRBV9 with TRBJ1-1; TRBD1 aligns across 11 bases. The receptor's source is a man aged 65-85 years with acute or convalescent COVID-19. Input material: peripheral blood. CDR3 nucleotide sequence: TGTGCCAGCAGCGTAAAAGGACAGGGGGCGCGTACTGAAGCTTTCTTT. Translating it yields CASSVKGQGARTEAFF.